A selection of T cell receptor beta chains follows, all from one sample in a study of cytomegalovirus exposure and HLA in healthy donors. Method: immunoSEQ multiplex PCR; TCRdb's copy keeps in-frame clones and lacks some. Counted here are around 150,000 clones, approximately 82% occurring once; the ten biggest clones make up approximately 10%. Sequenced: PBMCs. The source is a young man in good health and CMV-seropositive. CDR3s include the opening cysteine and the closing phenylalanine or tryptophan. A D gene is named only where the DNA matches it firmly. Expanded clones are given a class, and other clones once, few, many or no size at all.

d_gene	abundance	v_gene	j_gene	CDR3aa	CDR3nt
.	.	TRBV29-1	TRBJ2-1	CSVVRDGSWGQFF	TGCAGCGTTGTGCGGGACGGATCCTGGGGGCAGTTCTTC
.	once	TRBV27	TRBJ2-6	CASSTSGSGANVLTF	TGTGCCAGCAGTACCTCAGGGTCTGGGGCCAACGTCCTGACTTTC
.	.	TRBV29-1	TRBJ2-3	CSVEPAEDTQYF	TGCAGCGTTGAGCCGGCGGAAGATACGCAGTATTTT
.	.	TRBV5-1	TRBJ2-1	CASSLDSLVYEQFF	TGCGCCAGCAGCTTGGATTCATTAGTCTATGAGCAGTTCTTC
TRBD2	.	TRBV7-6	TRBJ2-2	CASSFALSGSTGELFF	TGTGCCAGCAGCTTCGCACTCAGCGGGAGCACCGGGGAGCTGTTTTTT
.	.	TRBV5-1	TRBJ1-1	CASSLGGHELEAFF	TGCGCCAGCAGCTTGGGGGGACACGAACTTGAAGCTTTCTTT
.	once	TRBV28	TRBJ2-4	CASSTRDTPNIQYF	TGTGCCAGCAGCACCAGGGACACCCCAAACATTCAGTACTTC
TRBD1	.	TRBV7-6	TRBJ1-5	CASSLLQGVNQPQHF	TGTGCCAGCAGCTTATTGCAGGGGGTGAACCAGCCCCAGCATTTT
TRBD1	.	TRBV13	TRBJ2-5	CASSQTGTGWIQYF	TGTGCCAGCAGCCAAACCGGGACAGGGTGGATCCAGTACTTC
TRBD2	.	TRBV9	TRBJ2-1	CASSGTGTNSLSSYNEQFF	TGTGCCAGCAGCGGAACCGGGACTAATTCCTTAAGCTCCTACAATGAGCAGTTCTTC
TRBD2	few	TRBV28	TRBJ2-5	CASSFGGGGGETQYF	TGTGCCAGCAGTTTCGGGGGGGGAGGTGGAGAGACCCAGTACTTC
TRBD2	.	TRBV28	TRBJ2-1	CASSFLAGAPDEQFF	TGTGCCAGCAGTTTTCTAGCGGGAGCGCCGGATGAGCAGTTCTTC
.	.	TRBV29-1	TRBJ2-7	CSVAGGNSAYEQYF	TGCAGCGTTGCTGGGGGGAATTCAGCCTACGAGCAGTACTTC
.	.	TRBV4-1	TRBJ1-3	CASSQRQISGNTIYF	TGCGCCAGCAGCCAAAGACAGATCTCTGGAAACACCATATATTTT
TRBD1	.	TRBV7-9	TRBJ1-2	CASSLQGEGGYTF	TGTGCCAGCAGCCTACAGGGGGAAGGGGGCTACACCTTC
TRBD2	few	TRBV28	TRBJ2-7	CASSSGSLPYEQYF	TGTGCCAGCAGTAGCGGGAGCTTGCCCTACGAGCAGTACTTC
.	.	TRBV6-1	TRBJ1-5	CASNGSNQPQHF	TGTGCAAGCAACGGGTCCAATCAGCCCCAGCATTTT
TRBD2	.	TRBV5-1	TRBJ2-3	CASSLGGSGRADTQYF	TGCGCCAGCAGCTTGGGAGGTAGCGGGAGAGCAGATACGCAGTATTTT
TRBD1	.	TRBV29-1	TRBJ1-4	CSVEDRGEKLFF	TGCAGCGTCGAAGACAGGGGCGAAAAACTGTTTTTT
TRBD2	.	TRBV7-2	TRBJ2-1	CASSYRPPRGSRQFF	TGTGCCAGCAGCTACCGCCCCCCGCGCGGGAGTAGGCAGTTCTTC
.	.	TRBV28	TRBJ1-3	CASRGTALGNTVYF	TGTGCCAGCAGGGGCACTGCTCTCGGAAACACCGTATATTTT
.	.	TRBV29-1	TRBJ1-2	CSVEYSRAANYGYTF	TGCAGCGTTGAATATTCGAGGGCAGCTAACTATGGCTACACCTTC
.	.	TRBV4-1	TRBJ2-1	CASSLFGGTNNEQFF	TGCGCCAGCAGCTTATTCGGGGGAACTAACAATGAGCAGTTCTTC
.	once	TRBV4-1	TRBJ1-6	CASSQDGSGDSPLHF	TGCGCCAGCAGCCAAGATGGTTCGGGGGATTCACCCCTCCACTTT
.	.	TRBV7-9	TRBJ1-1	CASSSSTTAEAFF	TGTGCCAGCAGCTCGAGCACGACAGCTGAAGCTTTCTTT
.	.	TRBV27	TRBJ2-7	CASSTAGTPGRDEQYF	TGTGCCAGCAGTACCGCAGGGACACCGGGGCGGGACGAGCAGTACTTC
TRBD1	.	TRBV10-2	TRBJ2-7	CASSQGAVSGEQYF	TGCGCCAGCAGTCAGGGGGCCGTTTCGGGTGAGCAGTACTTC